The 2 T cell receptor beta chains below all came from one sample that was sequenced in a study of neurological immune-mediated disorders. TCRdb itself ran the 5' RACE reads through MiXCR, one entry per CDR3 protein. The data show 55,000 to 70,000 distinct CDR3 sequences, over 8.5% seen once. Time point denoted: longitudinal time-point 1 (baseline). Sequenced input: PBMCs. The receptors originated from a male donor with HTLV-1-associated myelopathy (HAM/TSP).

As for this clonotype: Relative to the germline gene, one junction end is altered; a read error may explain this. CDR3 coding DNA: TGCGCCAGCAGCTTGGGGGGACAGAGGGATCAGCCACAGCATTTT. Translation gives CASSLGGQRDQPQHF. The J gene is TRBJ1-5, the V gene TRBV7-9; 7 bases are shared with TRBD1. CDR1 and CDR2 from the germline V gene are SEHNR and FQNEAQ (reference sequence). This CDR3 is 15 amino acids long. Supplemented by reference TRBV7-9 and TRBJ1-5, the full variable domain reads DTGVSQNPRHKITKRGQNVTFRCDPISEHNRLYWYRQTLGQGPEFLTYFQNEAQLEKSRLLSDRFSAERPKGSFSTLEIQRTEQGDSAMYLCASSLGGQRDQPQHFGDGTRLSIL.

This clonotype was observed many times. The chain joins TRBV12-3 or TRBV12-4 to TRBJ1-1, with unresolved D. The CDR3 has 14 amino acids. The V end was cut by 5 bases, the J end by 7 bases, with 17 bases between. CDR3 coding DNA: TGTGCCAGCAGTCCCCTGAGAGATGCCGGTGAAGCTTTCTTT. Translating gives CASSPLRDAGEAFF.